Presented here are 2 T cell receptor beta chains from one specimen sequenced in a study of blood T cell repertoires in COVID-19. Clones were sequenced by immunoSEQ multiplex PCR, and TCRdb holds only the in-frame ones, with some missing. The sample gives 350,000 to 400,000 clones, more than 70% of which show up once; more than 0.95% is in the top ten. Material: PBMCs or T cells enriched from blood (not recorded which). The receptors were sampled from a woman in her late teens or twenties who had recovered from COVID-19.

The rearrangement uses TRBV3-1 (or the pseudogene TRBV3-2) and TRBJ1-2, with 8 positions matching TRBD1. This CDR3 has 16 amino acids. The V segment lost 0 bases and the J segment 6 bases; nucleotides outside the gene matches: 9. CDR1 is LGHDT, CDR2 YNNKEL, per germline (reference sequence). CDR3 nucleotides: TGTGCCAGCAGCCAAGATTTGGACAGGGTACGAGATGGCTACACCTTC. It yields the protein CASSQDLDRVRDGYTF.

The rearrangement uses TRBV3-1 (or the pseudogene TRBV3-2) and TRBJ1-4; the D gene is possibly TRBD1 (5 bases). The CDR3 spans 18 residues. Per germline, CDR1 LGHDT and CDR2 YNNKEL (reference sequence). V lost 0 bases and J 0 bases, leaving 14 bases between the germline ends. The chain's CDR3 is CASSQDGRGRATNEKLFF. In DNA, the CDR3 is TGTGCCAGCAGCCAAGATGGCCGTGGCAGGGCAACTAATGAAAAACTGTTTTTT.